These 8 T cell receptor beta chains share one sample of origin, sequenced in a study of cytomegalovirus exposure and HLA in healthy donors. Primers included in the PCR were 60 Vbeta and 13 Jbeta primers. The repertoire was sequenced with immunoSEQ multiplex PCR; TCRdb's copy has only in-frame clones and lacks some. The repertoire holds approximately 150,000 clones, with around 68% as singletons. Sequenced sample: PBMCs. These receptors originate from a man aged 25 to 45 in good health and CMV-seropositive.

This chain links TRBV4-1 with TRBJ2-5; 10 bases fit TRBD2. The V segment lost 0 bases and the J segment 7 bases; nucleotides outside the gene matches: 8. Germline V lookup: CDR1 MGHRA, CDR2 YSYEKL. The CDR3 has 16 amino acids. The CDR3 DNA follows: TGCGCCAGCAGCCAAGACCCTAGCGGGGGCCCATCGACCCAGTACTTC. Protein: CASSQDPSGGPSTQYF.

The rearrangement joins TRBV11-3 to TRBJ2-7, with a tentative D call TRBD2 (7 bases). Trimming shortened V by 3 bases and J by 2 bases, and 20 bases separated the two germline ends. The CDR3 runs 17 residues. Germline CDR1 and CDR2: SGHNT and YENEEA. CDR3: CASSFAWEGEVAYEQYF. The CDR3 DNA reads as TGTGCCAGCAGCTTCGCCTGGGAGGGGGAGGTTGCCTACGAGCAGTACTTC. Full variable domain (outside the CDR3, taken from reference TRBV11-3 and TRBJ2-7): EAGVVQSPRYKIIEKKQPVAFWCNPISGHNTLYWYLQNLGQGPELLIRYENEEAVDDSQLPKDRFSAERLKGVDSTLKIQPAELGDSAVYLCASSFAWEGEVAYEQYFGPGTRLTVT.

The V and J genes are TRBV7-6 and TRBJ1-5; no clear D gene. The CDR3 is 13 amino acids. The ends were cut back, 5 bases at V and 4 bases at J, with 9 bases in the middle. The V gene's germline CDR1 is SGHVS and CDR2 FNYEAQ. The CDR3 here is CASSPLANQPQHF. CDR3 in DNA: TGTGCCAGCAGCCCACTCGCGAATCAGCCCCAGCATTTT.

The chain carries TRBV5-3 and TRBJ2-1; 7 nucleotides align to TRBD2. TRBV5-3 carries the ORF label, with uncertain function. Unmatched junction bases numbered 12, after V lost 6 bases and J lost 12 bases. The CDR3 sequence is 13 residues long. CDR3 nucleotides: TGTGCCAGAATAGCGGGCGTACAAGGAGGGCAGTTCTTC. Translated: CARIAGVQGGQFF.

CDR3 sequence: CASSRRRDSYEQYF. The CDR3 bases are TGTGCCAGCAGCCGGAGGCGGGACTCCTACGAGCAGTACTTC. V usage is TRBV25-1 and J usage is TRBJ2-7; D is possibly TRBD2 (6 bases). The CDR3 loop spans 14 amino acids. V was trimmed by 6 bases and J by 0 bases, leaving 12 bases between them. Germline V gene sequence: CDR1 MGHDK, CDR2 SYGVNS.

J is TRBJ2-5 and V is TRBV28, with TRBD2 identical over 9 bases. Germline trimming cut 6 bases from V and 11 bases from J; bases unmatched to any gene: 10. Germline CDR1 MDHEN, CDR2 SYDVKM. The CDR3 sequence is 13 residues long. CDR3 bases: TGTGCCAGCAGGCGGGAGGGAGTGGGGGAGCAGTACTTC. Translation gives CASRREGVGEQYF.

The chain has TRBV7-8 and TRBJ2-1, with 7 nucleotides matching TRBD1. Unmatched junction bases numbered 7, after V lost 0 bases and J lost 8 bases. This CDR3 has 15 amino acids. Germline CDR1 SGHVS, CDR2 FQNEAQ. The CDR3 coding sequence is TGTGCCAGCAGCTTAGCGTTAGGGGGCGCATATGAGCAGTTCTTC. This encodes CASSLALGGAYEQFF.

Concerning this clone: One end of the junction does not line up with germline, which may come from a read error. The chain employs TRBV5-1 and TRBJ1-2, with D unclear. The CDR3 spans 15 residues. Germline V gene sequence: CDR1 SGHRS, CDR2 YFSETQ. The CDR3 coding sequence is TGCGCCTGCAGCTTGGCCATGACAAGCGGCTATGGCTACACCTTC. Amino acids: CACSLAMTSGYGYTF.